One and the same sample provided the 29 T cell receptor beta chains below, sequenced in a study of T cells in localized non-small cell lung cancer. Using immunoSEQ multiplex PCR, the repertoire was profiled, and TCRdb retains in-frame clones only, with some absent. The sample carries approximately 23,000 clones, approximately 88% recorded once. Sequenced material: peripheral blood, taken before any cancer treatment. Source of these receptors: a male donor aged 60 or older with stage I lung adenocarcinoma.

The chain combines TRBV7-2 with TRBJ2-5; 8 nucleotides match TRBD2. The ends lost 5 bases at V and 6 bases at J; junction bases unmatched: 8. The CDR3 runs to 14 residues. In germline, CDR1 is SGHTA, CDR2 FQGNSA. The CDR3 sequence: CASSTLAGVKTQYF. The CDR3 bases are TGTGCCAGCAGCACCCTAGCGGGTGTAAAGACCCAGTACTTC.

This chain links TRBV6-6 with TRBJ2-1; weak D call: TRBD2 (6 bases). The CDR3 sequence is 15 residues long. Germline CDR1 reads MNHNY; CDR2 reads SVGAGI (reference sequence). V dropped 4 bases and J dropped 7 bases, with 17 bases sitting between them. CDR3 residues: CASSFPGTFTNEQFF. CDR3 nucleotide sequence: TGTGCCAGCAGTTTCCCGGGGACTTTCACAAATGAGCAGTTCTTC.

The rearrangement uses TRBV28 and TRBJ2-7, with D perhaps matching TRBD1 or TRBD2 (5 bases each). The CDR3 runs 15 residues. Trimming left V 5 bases short and J 3 bases short, with 17 bases between. Germline values: CDR1 MDHEN, CDR2 SYDVKM. The DNA of the CDR3 is TGTGCCAGCAGTGACCCTACCGGGGCCCACTACGAGCAGTACTTC. Protein sequence: CASSDPTGAHYEQYF.

J is TRBJ2-5 and V is TRBV7-3; D remains unclear. There are 15 residues in the CDR3. Trimming shortened V by 1 base and J by 2 bases, and 11 bases separated the two germline ends. Germline CDR1 reads SGHTA; CDR2 reads FQGTGA. The CDR3 protein is CASSLSVAPQETQYF. The CDR3 nucleotides read TGTGCCAGCAGCTTAAGTGTGGCCCCACAAGAGACCCAGTACTTC.

CDR3 region: CASSQYFTEAFF. The DNA of the CDR3 is TGTGCCAGCAGTCAATACTTCACTGAAGCTTTCTTT. The gene calls are TRBV2 and TRBJ1-1; no clear D gene. The germline CDR1 and CDR2 sequences are SNHLY and FYNNEI. The CDR3 has 12 residues. V was pared by 5 bases and J by 4 bases, with 8 bases between. Based on the CDR3 plus reference TRBV2 and TRBJ1-1, the full variable domain is EPEVTQTPSHQVTQMGQEVILRCVPISNHLYFYWYRQILGQKVEFLVSFYNNEISEKSEIFDDQFSVERPDGSNFTLKIRSTKLEDSAMYFCASSQYFTEAFFGQGTRLTVV.

The V and J genes are TRBV10-2 and TRBJ2-7; a possible D gene is TRBD1 (6 bases). The V and J ends lost 6 bases and 1 base respectively, with 19 bases between them. The CDR3 is 16 amino acids. Germline V gives CDR1 WSHSY, CDR2 SAAADI. Written as DNA, the CDR3 is TGCGCCAGCAGGGGGACACAGGGTAACGATTCCTACGAGCAGTACTTC. Translation gives CASRGTQGNDSYEQYF.

This clone occurred a few times. The rearrangement links TRBV30 to TRBJ1-1; D is undetermined. This CDR3 contains 13 residues. V lost 0 bases and J lost 5, with 10 bases in between. CDR1 GTSNPN and CDR2 SVGIG come from the germline V gene (reference sequence). The chain's CDR3 is CAWSVGSGTEAFF. CDR3 sequence (DNA): TGTGCCTGGAGTGTAGGAAGCGGGACTGAAGCTTTCTTT.

The V call is TRBV6-1, the J call TRBJ2-7; TRBD1 matches 7 bases. CDR1 and CDR2 (germline): MNHNS, SASEGT. The CDR3 has 15 amino acids. Trimming at V came to 5 bases and at J to 2 bases, leaving 9 bases not matched to a gene. The chain's CDR3 is CASSLQGTDTYEQYF. CDR3 coding DNA: TGTGCCAGCAGTCTACAGGGGACAGATACCTACGAGCAGTACTTC.

The chain is built from TRBV5-1 and TRBJ1-2, with 9 bases matching TRBD1. V trimming: 4 bases; J trimming: 1 base; junction bases outside the gene matches: 8. CDR1 and CDR2 (germline): SGHRS, YFSETQ. The CDR3 contains 16 residues. CDR3 DNA sequence: TGCGCCAGCAGCCTCCCGGACAGGGGAGTTAACTATGGCTACACCTTC. Protein sequence: CASSLPDRGVNYGYTF.

The CDR3 loop is CASSYEDTKTETQYF. The DNA for the CDR3 is TGTGCCAGCAGCTACGAGGACACGAAGACAGAGACCCAGTACTTC. The chain has TRBV6-5 and TRBJ2-5; possibly TRBD1 for D (5 bases). The V and J ends lost 6 bases and 4 bases respectively, with 18 bases between them. The CDR3 consists of 15 residues. CDR1 and CDR2 from the germline V gene are MNHEY and SVGAGI.

This chain links TRBV2 with TRBJ1-4; 7 bases line up with TRBD1. Per germline, CDR1 SNHLY and CDR2 FYNNEI. With V trimmed by 5 bases and J by 7 bases, 1 base remained unmatched. This CDR3 spans 12 amino acids. CDR3 bases: TGTGCCAGCAGTTCAGGGGGTGAAAAACTGTTTTTT. Protein: CASSSGGEKLFF.

The rearrangement uses TRBV5-1 and TRBJ2-1; a weak D match, TRBD2 (6 bases). V lost 5 bases and J 4 bases, leaving 19 bases between the germline ends. The CDR3 loop spans 16 amino acids. Germline V gene data show CDR1 as SGHRS and CDR2 as YFSETQ. This CDR3 is CASSSWRGAGYNEQFF. Here the CDR3 DNA reads TGCGCCAGCAGTTCCTGGAGGGGAGCGGGTTACAATGAGCAGTTCTTC.

The gene calls are TRBV27 and TRBJ2-5, with 13 bases identical to TRBD2. Trimming took 6 bases from V and 1 from J; bases not matched to a gene: 8. Germline assignment: CDR1 MNHEY and CDR2 SMNVEV (reference sequence). The CDR3 runs to 17 residues. The CDR3 here is CASRPGTSGITQETQYF. For the CDR3, the DNA is TGTGCCAGCAGACCAGGGACTAGCGGGATTACCCAAGAGACCCAGTACTTC.

The V call is TRBV4-2, the J call TRBJ1-6; tentatively, D is TRBD1 (6 bases). Germline loops: CDR1 LGHNA, CDR2 YNFKEQ. CDR3 length equals 12 residues. With 0 bases removed from V and 16 bases from J, the gap between germline ends came to 10 bases. The CDR3 DNA follows: TGTGCCAGCAGCCAAGATACAGGGTTTCTCCACTTT. Translation gives CASSQDTGFLHF.

The V and J genes are TRBV6-6 and TRBJ1-5; D may be TRBD1 (5 bases). The CDR3 sequence is 15 residues long. V was cut by 0 bases and J by 6 bases, with 12 bases left in between. CDR1 and CDR2 (germline): MNHNY, SVGAGI (reference sequence). The CDR3 here is CASSYSIGTGQPQHF. The CDR3 region has the DNA TGTGCCAGCAGTTACTCGATTGGGACTGGTCAGCCCCAGCATTTT.

This clone occurred a few times. The CDR3 nucleotides read TGTGCCAGCAGCCCCCGGACAGGGAGGGCCGAGCAGTACTTC. Protein: CASSPRTGRAEQYF. The chain employs TRBV11-1 and TRBJ2-7, with a weak D call TRBD1 (8 bases). Trimming stripped 5 bases from V and 6 bases from J, with 17 bases between. This CDR3 is built from 14 residues. CDR1 SGHAT and CDR2 FQDESV come from the germline V gene (reference sequence).

This clone was recorded only once. The V and J genes are TRBV6-1 and TRBJ1-6; D may be TRBD1 (5 bases). V lost 6 bases and J lost 5, with 14 bases in between. Germline CDR1 reads MNHNS; CDR2 reads SASEGT. The CDR3 spans 15 residues. The CDR3 bases are TGTGCCAGCAGCGCCGACAGCTTTAATAATTCACCCCTCCACTTT. Translating it yields CASSADSFNNSPLHF.

The CDR3 loop reads CASSLWDGPGEQYF. The CDR3 region has the DNA TGTGCCAGCAGCTTATGGGACGGGCCGGGGGAGCAGTACTTC. The chain uses TRBV7-2 and TRBJ2-7; D may correspond to TRBD1 or TRBD2 (5 bases each). V gave up 2 bases and J gave up 7 bases, with 15 bases separating them. Germline CDR1 is SGHTA and CDR2 is FQGNSA. The CDR3 consists of 14 residues.

The rearrangement links TRBV7-2 to TRBJ2-1; perhaps TRBD2 as D (6 bases). CDR3 length: 14 residues. V lost 4 bases and J 8 bases, leaving 15 bases between the germline ends. Germline V lookup: CDR1 SGHTA, CDR2 FQGNSA. CDR3 sequence (DNA): TGTGCCAGCAGCTGGATACCGAGGAGGGATGAGCAGTTCTTC. This encodes CASSWIPRRDEQFF.

V is TRBV10-3 and J is TRBJ2-3; D possibly matches TRBD1 or TRBD2 (5 bases each). The CDR3 runs to 15 residues. V was cut by 4 bases and J by 2 bases, with 13 bases left in between. Germline assignment: CDR1 ENHRY and CDR2 SYGVKD. The CDR3 nucleotides are TGTGCCATCAGTGTTTTAGTGGGGGACACAGATACGCAGTATTTT. Translating it yields CAISVLVGDTDTQYF.

For this clone: The same CDR3 can be traced to other DNA sequences in this sample. V gene TRBV30 combines with J gene TRBJ2-5; 9 bases match TRBD2. The V and J ends lost 1 base and 7 bases, in that order; junction bases with no gene match: 7. This CDR3 contains 14 residues. Germline CDR1 and CDR2: GTSNPN and SVGIG (reference sequence). This CDR3 reads CAWSEGRGGVTQYF. CDR3 bases: TGTGCCTGGAGTGAAGGGCGGGGGGGTGTGACCCAGTACTTC.

The chain uses TRBV7-2 and TRBJ2-5, with 8 positions matching TRBD1. There are 14 residues in the CDR3. Per germline, CDR1 SGHTA and CDR2 FQGNSA. The V gene end was trimmed by 3 bases and the J gene end by 2 bases; junction bases not matched to a gene: 2. The CDR3: CASSFGTGQETQYF. The DNA of the CDR3 is TGTGCCAGCAGCTTCGGGACAGGTCAAGAGACCCAGTACTTC.

This chain connects TRBV30 to TRBJ1-6; D is perhaps TRBD1 (5 bases). The CDR3 contains 14 residues. V lost 8 bases to trimming and J lost 10 bases, with 21 bases between them. The germline V gene encodes CDR1 GTSNPN and CDR2 SVGIG (reference sequence). The CDR3 region has the DNA TGTGCCCTTCTGATTGGGGGGAAATTGTCACCCCTCCACTTT. Translated, it gives CALLIGGKLSPLHF.

The chain employs TRBV7-7 and TRBJ2-1; 10 bases are shared with TRBD2. Looked up from germline, CDR1 is SSHAT and CDR2 is FNYEAQ (reference sequence). The trim removed 0 bases at V and 2 bases at J, leaving 7 bases unmatched. The CDR3 length is 18 residues. The CDR3 DNA reads TGTGCCAGCAGCTTAGCGGCTAGCGGGAGACCTCCCTACAATGAGCAGTTCTTC. Protein: CASSLAASGRPPYNEQFF.

This chain uses TRBV30 with TRBJ1-2, with 8 bases lining up with TRBD1. The germline V gene encodes CDR1 GTSNPN and CDR2 SVGIG (reference sequence). The CDR3 consists of 15 residues. V dropped 2 bases and J dropped 6; count of bases not matched to a gene: 11. CDR3 protein: CAWSLTGVERNGYTF. CDR3 sequence (DNA): TGTGCCTGGAGTTTGACAGGGGTGGAAAGGAATGGCTACACCTTC. The entire variable domain, with the rest obtained from reference TRBV30 and TRBJ1-2, is as follows: SQTIHQWPATLVQPVGSPLSLECTVEGTSNPNLYWYRQAAGRGLQLLFYSVGIGQISSEVPQNLSASRPQDRQFILSSKKLLLSDSGFYLCAWSLTGVERNGYTFGSGTRLTVV.

The chain is built from TRBV6-5 and TRBJ2-3; either TRBD1 or TRBD2 may fit D (5 bases each). V was shortened by 6 bases and J by 0 bases, with 13 bases between the two germline ends. Germline V CDR1 and CDR2: MNHEY, SVGAGI. The CDR3 length is 15 residues. DNA for the CDR3: TGTGCCAGCAGCCTCGGGACGGAGAGCACAGATACGCAGTATTTT. Translation gives CASSLGTESTDTQYF.

The chain couples TRBV5-6 to TRBJ1-2, with 8 bases lining up with TRBD1. CDR3 length: 13 amino acids. Germline CDR1 SGHDT, CDR2 YYEEEE. J lost 6 bases, V lost 4 bases, and 5 bases had no gene match. Here the CDR3 DNA reads TGTGCCAGCAGCAGGACAGGGAAGGATGGCTACACCTTC. Its protein product is CASSRTGKDGYTF.

This clone was seen once. The rearrangement joins TRBV2 to TRBJ1-5; D is unresolved. From germline, CDR1 is SNHLY and CDR2 FYNNEI. This CDR3 has 12 residues. The V gene lost 4 bases and the J gene lost 3 bases, with 4 bases spanning the gap. CDR3 DNA: TGTGCCAGCAGTGGATTCAATCAGCCCCAGCATTTT. It yields the protein CASSGFNQPQHF.

The chain recombines TRBV5-1 with TRBJ2-7; 9 bases align to TRBD1. The CDR3 length is 14 residues. Unmatched junction bases numbered 6, after V lost 3 bases and J lost 5 bases. The V gene's germline CDR1 is SGHRS and CDR2 YFSETQ. The CDR3 sequence: CASSSGQGNDEQYF. The CDR3, as DNA: TGCGCCAGCAGCTCGGGACAGGGTAACGACGAGCAGTACTTC.